Listed here are 29 T cell receptor beta chains from one sample, sequenced in a study of metastatic and nonmetastatic thyroid tumors. Through MiXCR, TCRdb re-clonotyped the PCR reads. The sample holds tens of thousands of clones, 9% to 13% seen once. No patient had received any treatment before thyroid surgery. The specimen was blood. Receptor source: a male donor with papillary thyroid cancer or a benign thyroid nodule (not recorded which). Some clones in this sample may be carry-over from other donors' samples.

This clone was recorded at least ten times. The V gene is TRBV28, the J gene TRBJ1-4, with 8 bases identical to TRBD1. CDR1 is MDHEN and CDR2 is SYDVKM in the germline V gene. Unmatched junction bases numbered 10, after V lost 5 bases and J lost 5 bases. The CDR3 loop spans 16 amino acids. The CDR3: CASSKGPWTGNEKLFF. DNA of the CDR3: TGTGCCAGCAGTAAAGGCCCGTGGACAGGGAATGAAAAACTGTTTTTT.

Many counts were recorded for this clone. The chain recombines TRBV6-2 or TRBV6-3 with TRBJ1-2; D is unresolved. In germline, CDR1 is MNHEY, CDR2 SVGEGT. The CDR3 extends over 12 amino acids. Trimming pared 6 bases from V and 5 bases from J, leaving 10 bases between. The CDR3 nucleotides are TGTGCCAGCAGCCGGACGGAGTATGGCTACACCTTC. It is translated as CASSRTEYGYTF.

The sample holds many counts of this clone. The chain joins TRBV7-2 to TRBJ2-1; TRBD2 matches 14 bases. Germline lookup yields CDR1 SGHTA and CDR2 FQGNSA. The CDR3 consists of 15 residues. J gave up 6 bases and V 4 bases, and 2 bases lay outside the gene matches. In DNA form, the CDR3 reads TGTGCCAGCAGCTCGGGACTAGCGGGGGCCAATGAGCAGTTCTTC. This encodes CASSSGLAGANEQFF.

The chain is built from TRBV30 and TRBJ1-1, with D perhaps matching TRBD1 (6 bases). This CDR3 has 18 residues. CDR1 is GTSNPN and CDR2 is SVGIG in the germline V gene (reference sequence). Trimming took off 3 bases at V and 7 bases at J, with 30 bases between the two ends. CDR3 DNA sequence: TGTGCCTGGAGAAAACACCTGGGCGGGGGCCGACGACGCCTTGAAGCTTTCTTT. Translating it yields CAWRKHLGGGRRRLEAFF.

This clone has ten or more counts. The chain is built from TRBV18 and TRBJ2-7; 9 bases fit TRBD1. The CDR3 has 14 residues. CDR1 is KGHSH, CDR2 LQKENI, per germline. The junction had 9 bases not matched to a gene; V was cut back by 6 bases and J by 6 bases. CDR3 nucleotides: TGTGCCAGCTCCCTACAGGGACAGGGAGGCGAGCAGTACTTC. It is translated as CASSLQGQGGEQYF.

This clone showed up many times. This rearrangement joins TRBV29-1 to TRBJ2-7, with TRBD2 matching 7 bases. The CDR3 spans 13 residues. Germline lookup yields CDR1 SQVTM and CDR2 ANQGSEA. The trim removed 5 bases at V and 3 bases at J, leaving 7 bases unmatched. The CDR3 region is CSVWAGEGYEQYF. The CDR3 DNA reads TGCAGCGTTTGGGCGGGAGAAGGCTACGAGCAGTACTTC.

This clone was counted at least ten times. CDR3 sequence: CASSLGDRASGELFF. CDR3 coding DNA: TGTGCCAGCAGCTTGGGGGACAGGGCATCTGGGGAGCTGTTTTTT. This sequence joins TRBV7-9 and TRBJ2-2; the match to TRBD1 covers 9 bases. V shed 3 bases, J shed 8 bases, and the junction held 7 bases outside the gene matches. This CDR3 region has 15 residues. Germline-derived CDR1 and CDR2 are SEHNR and FQNEAQ (reference sequence).

This clone was recorded only once. CDR3 DNA sequence: TGTGCCAGCAGCCAAGATCACACCGGGGAGCTGTTTTTT. Its protein is CASSQDHTGELFF. V usage is TRBV3-1 and J usage is TRBJ2-2; D uncertain. This CDR3 is built from 13 residues. The V end was cut by 0 bases, the J end by 3 bases, with 2 bases between. CDR1 LGHDT and CDR2 YNNKEL come from the germline V gene (reference sequence).

This clone was recorded at least ten times. The V gene is TRBV6-2 or TRBV6-3, the J gene TRBJ2-3, with D unclear. Germline CDR1 is MNHEY and CDR2 is SVGEGT. With 4 bases removed from V and 3 bases from J, the gap between germline ends came to 17 bases. This CDR3 has 16 residues. CDR3 sequence reads: CASSSQKRLYTDTQYF. Written as DNA, the CDR3 is TGTGCCAGCAGTTCACAGAAGAGACTGTATACAGATACGCAGTATTTT.

With respect to this clone: This may be a read error: a much more frequent sequence differs by one nucleotide. Other DNA variants within this sample encode the same CDR3. V usage is TRBV7-2 and J usage is TRBJ2-5, with D unclear. In germline, CDR1 is SGHTA, CDR2 FQGNSA. V lost 6 bases to trimming and J lost 5 bases, with 7 bases between them. The length of the CDR3 is 11 residues. In nucleotides, the CDR3 is TGTGCCAGCAGTACGGGTGAGACCCAGTACTTC. As protein: CASSTGETQYF. The whole variable domain, remainder taken from reference TRBV7-2 and TRBJ2-5, is GAGVSQSPSNKVTEKGKDVELRCDPISGHTALYWYRQSLGQGLEFLIYFQGNSAPDKSGLPSDRFSAERTGGSVSTLTIQRTQQEDSAVYLCASSTGETQYFGPGTRLLVL.

At least ten counts were recorded for this clone. The rearrangement joins TRBV14 to TRBJ2-7, with TRBD1 matching 8 bases. Trimming took 2 bases from V and 3 from J; bases not matched to a gene: 6. CDR1 SGHDN and CDR2 FVKESK come from the germline V gene. The CDR3 spans 15 residues. Here the CDR3 reads CASSQSDRGLYEQYF. CDR3 bases: TGTGCCAGCAGCCAATCAGACAGGGGCCTCTACGAGCAGTACTTC.

This sequence joins TRBV2 and TRBJ1-4; D unresolved. The V and J ends lost 8 bases and 5 bases respectively, with 15 bases between them. CDR1 is SNHLY, CDR2 FYNNEI, per germline. There are 14 residues in the CDR3. The CDR3 DNA reads as TGTGCCAGCTTGACGGCCATGTGGAATGAAAAACTGTTTTTT. Translating it yields CASLTAMWNEKLFF. Full variable domain (rest looked up from reference TRBV2 and TRBJ1-4): EPEVTQTPSHQVTQMGQEVILRCVPISNHLYFYWYRQILGQKVEFLVSFYNNEISEKSEIFDDQFSVERPDGSNFTLKIRSTKLEDSAMYFCASLTAMWNEKLFFGSGTQLSVL.

This clone was detected a few times. This may stem from a read error, because a much larger clone lies one nucleotide away. The same CDR3 is also encoded by other DNA sequences in this sample. V and J are TRBV20-1 and TRBJ1-2; no clear D gene. This CDR3 region has 11 residues. The germline V gene encodes CDR1 DFQATT and CDR2 SNEGSKA (reference sequence). Trimming shortened V by 6 bases and J by 11 bases, and 16 bases separated the two germline ends. The CDR3 nucleotides are TGCAGTGCCCCTACCCACGAGGGATACACCTTC. As protein: CSAPTHEGYTF.

This clone showed up just a few times. This chain uses TRBV7-9 with TRBJ2-4, with TRBD2 identical over 8 bases. Unmatched junction bases numbered 2, after V lost 2 bases and J lost 2 bases. Per the germline V gene, CDR1 is SEHNR and CDR2 is FQNEAQ (reference sequence). The CDR3 sequence is 15 residues long. CDR3 in amino acids: CASSLTSGTKNIQYF. CDR3 coding DNA: TGTGCCAGCAGCTTAACTAGCGGTACCAAAAACATTCAGTACTTC.

This clone was observed at least ten times. The J gene is TRBJ1-1, the V gene TRBV6-2 or TRBV6-3, with D perhaps TRBD1 (6 bases). CDR3 size: 14 residues. V lost 5 bases and J 7 bases, leaving 17 bases between the germline ends. CDR1 is MNHEY, CDR2 SVGEGT, per germline. CDR3 nucleotide sequence: TGTGCCAGCAGTCCACAAGACAGGCTTCGTGAAGCTTTCTTT. The encoded protein is CASSPQDRLREAFF.

The sample holds many counts of this clone. This chain connects TRBV24-1 to TRBJ2-3; D is unclear. The germline V gene encodes CDR1 KGHDR and CDR2 SFDVKD. V was trimmed by 7 bases and J by 0 bases, leaving 13 bases between them. This CDR3 contains 15 residues. DNA of the CDR3: TGTGCCACCAGCAATAGTGATATCAGCACAGATACGCAGTATTTT. It is translated as CATSNSDISTDTQYF.

This clone was observed many times. The V call is TRBV3-1, the J call TRBJ1-2, with no clear D. Trimming removed 5 bases at V and 3 bases at J, with 10 bases between. The germline V gene has CDR1 LGHDT and CDR2 YNNKEL (reference sequence). This CDR3 has 13 amino acids. CDR3 protein: CASSIPGHYGYTF. In nucleotides, the CDR3 is TGTGCCAGCAGCATACCCGGGCACTATGGCTACACCTTC.

About this clone: Mismatch with germline at one junction end may stem from a read error. The chain carries TRBV28 and TRBJ1-3; D gene uncertain. CDR1 is MDHEN and CDR2 is SYDVKM in the germline V gene. This CDR3 is built from 15 residues. As DNA, the CDR3 is TGTGCCAGCAGTTTTAACGCCGGCTCTGGGAACACCATATATTTT. Translating gives CASSFNAGSGNTIYF.

This clone has ten or more counts. V and J are TRBV7-9 and TRBJ1-1; D remains ambiguous. V lost 3 bases to trimming and J lost 6 bases, with 11 bases between them. The CDR3 is made up of 13 amino acids. Germline V gives CDR1 SEHNR, CDR2 FQNEAQ (reference sequence). The CDR3 here is CASSFLGGPEAFF. CDR3 nucleotides: TGTGCCAGCAGCTTTCTTGGAGGCCCTGAAGCTTTCTTT.

This clone was detected many times. V gene TRBV12-3 or TRBV12-4 combines with J gene TRBJ2-7; no definite D call. This CDR3 spans 15 amino acids. V was clipped by 1 base and J by 2 bases, with 12 bases between them. The CDR3 loop is CASSLGQAWTYEQYF. The CDR3 DNA sequence: TGTGCCAGCAGTTTAGGCCAGGCCTGGACCTACGAGCAGTACTTC.

In this sample, this clone turned up many times. This chain connects TRBV28 to TRBJ1-3; the D gene is possibly TRBD1 (5 bases). Trimming removed 9 bases from V and 4 bases from J, with 16 bases in between. The CDR3 covers 14 residues. The germline gives CDR1 MDHEN, CDR2 SYDVKM. The CDR3 nucleotides read TGTGCCAGAGAACCGGACACAGCCGGAAACACCATATATTTT. Translated, it gives CAREPDTAGNTIYF.

To note about this clone: This sequence may be a read error, since a much larger clone differs from it by one base. The identical CDR3 is also encoded by other nucleotide sequences in the sample. V and J are TRBV30 and TRBJ1-1; the D gene is possibly TRBD1 (5 bases). The CDR3 covers 14 residues. With 5 bases removed from V and 3 bases from J, the gap between germline ends came to 16 bases. Germline CDR1 GTSNPN, CDR2 SVGIG (reference sequence). The CDR3 protein is CAWRPGAHDTEAFF. The CDR3 coding sequence is TGTGCCTGGCGCCCTGGGGCGCATGACACTGAAGCTTTCTTT.

At least ten counts were recorded for this clone. Being one base from a much bigger clone, this may be a read error. The chain recombines TRBV2 with TRBJ2-7; D uncertain. The CDR3 is made up of 12 amino acids. CDR1 is SNHLY and CDR2 is FYNNEI in the germline V gene. Trimming removed 5 bases from V and 2 bases from J, with 7 bases in between. CDR3 DNA sequence: TGTGCCAGCAGTCGGACCGCCTACGAGCAGTACTTC. Translating gives CASSRTAYEQYF.

This clone was detected ten times or more. The chain joins TRBV5-1 to TRBJ2-3; 7 nucleotides agree with TRBD2. The CDR3 is made up of 14 amino acids. The junction had 9 bases not matched to a gene; V was cut back by 8 bases and J by 3 bases. The germline V gene encodes CDR1 SGHRS and CDR2 YFSETQ. In DNA, the CDR3 is TGCGCCAGTACCGATGGCGGGAGAACAGATACGCAGTATTTT. This encodes CASTDGGRTDTQYF.

On this clone itself: A much larger clone differs by one base, so this may be a read error. Different DNA sequences within this sample yield the same CDR3. The chain recombines TRBV7-8 with TRBJ2-3; no clear D. CDR1 is SGHVS, CDR2 FQNEAQ, per germline. The CDR3 is 12 amino acids. The CDR3 DNA is TGTGCCAGCAGCCCTACCACAGATACACAGTATTTT. Translated, it gives CASSPTTDTQYF.

This clone was seen a few times. Relative to the germline gene, one junction end is altered; a read error may explain this. The chain combines TRBV19 with TRBJ2-3; 10 bases map to TRBD1. CDR1 and CDR2 from the germline V gene are LNHDA and SQIVND (reference sequence). The CDR3 consists of 15 residues. The DNA for the CDR3 is TGTGTCAGTAACGGGACAGGGGAGGCAACAGATACGCAGTATTTT. Translation gives CVSNGTGEATDTQYF.

The table lists this clone with many counts. V is TRBV20-1 and J is TRBJ2-1, with D maybe TRBD2 (6 bases). CDR3 length: 14 residues. V was shortened by 6 bases and J by 6 bases, with 18 bases between the two germline ends. Germline loops: CDR1 DFQATT, CDR2 SNEGSKA (reference sequence). The CDR3 region has the DNA TGCAGTGCCTCCCGGGCGGGAAGTGGCAATGAGCAGTTCTTC. Its protein is CSASRAGSGNEQFF.

The sample holds many counts of this clone. This chain links TRBV2 with TRBJ1-5; D remains ambiguous. V was clipped by 7 bases and J by 3 bases, with 16 bases between them. This CDR3 comprises 15 residues. The germline V gene encodes CDR1 SNHLY and CDR2 FYNNEI. The CDR3 spells CASTSQLAPNQPQHF. CDR3 DNA: TGTGCCAGCACTTCACAGCTTGCACCCAATCAGCCCCAGCATTTT.

This clone was picked up many times. This chain joins TRBV3-1 and TRBJ2-5; a possible D gene is TRBD2 (6 bases). The CDR3 has 14 amino acids. V was pared by 5 bases and J by 2 bases, with 12 bases between. Germline CDR1 and CDR2: LGHDT and YNNKEL (reference sequence). The CDR3 sequence is CASSKGLAQETQYF. As DNA, the CDR3 is TGTGCCAGCAGCAAGGGACTGGCTCAAGAGACCCAGTACTTC.